This T cell receptor beta chain was sequenced in a study of tissue T cells after allogeneic stem cell transplantation. Study-wide results and limits: Few T cell clones were shared across patients, but motif clusters showed tissue-specific shared signatures. In patients and mice, blood and spleen missed much of tissue repertoire.

Comment on this clone: The antigen is unknown.

The CDR3 consists of 13 residues. The germline V and J ends were trimmed by 4 bases and 4 bases, with 11 bases remaining between them. CDR1 SGHDT and CDR2 YYEEEE come from the germline V gene. GI sites, liver, skin and spleen were taken after median 9.75 post-mortem hours. Sequencing of TCRbeta CDR3 at survey depth gave sequences and template counts. Repertoires were generated with immunoSEQ multiplex PCR, while TCRdb's copy carries only in-frame clones and drops some. The table has 8,000 to 10,000 clones, 50% to 70% seen once. The source was tissue from the ileum, collected at autopsy. This rearrangement joins TRBV5-6 to TRBJ1-2; D remains unclear. The sequence derives from a woman aged 18-49 years with breast cancer. CDR3 in DNA: TGTGCCAGCAGCCCGGACGCCAGCTATGGCTACACCTTC. As protein: CASSPDASYGYTF.